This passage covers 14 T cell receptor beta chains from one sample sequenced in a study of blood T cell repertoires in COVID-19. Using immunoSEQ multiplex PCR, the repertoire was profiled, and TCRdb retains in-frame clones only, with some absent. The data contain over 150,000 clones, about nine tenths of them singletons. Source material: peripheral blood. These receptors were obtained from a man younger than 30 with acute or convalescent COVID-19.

CDR3 amino acids: CAILEETGENYEQYF. In nucleotides, the CDR3 is TGTGCCATCTTAGAAGAGACAGGGGAAAACTACGAGCAGTACTTC. The chain links TRBV10-3 to TRBJ2-7; TRBD1 agrees at 8 bases. The V segment lost 8 bases and the J segment 3 bases; nucleotides outside the gene matches: 12. This CDR3 spans 15 amino acids. The germline gives CDR1 ENHRY, CDR2 SYGVKD.

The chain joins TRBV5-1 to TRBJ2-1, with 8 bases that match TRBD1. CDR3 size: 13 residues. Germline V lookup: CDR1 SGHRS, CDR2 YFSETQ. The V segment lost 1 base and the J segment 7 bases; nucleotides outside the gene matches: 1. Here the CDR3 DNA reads TGCGCCAGCAGCTTGCAGGGGGCTAATGAGCAGTTCTTC. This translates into CASSLQGANEQFF.

This CDR3 reads CASSVFLREQYF. CDR3 nucleotide sequence: TGTGCCAGCAGCGTCTTTTTGAGGGAGCAGTACTTC. This chain joins TRBV7-2 and TRBJ2-7, with unresolved D. This CDR3 has 12 residues. Germline-derived CDR1 and CDR2 are SGHTA and FQGNSA. V dropped 5 bases and J dropped 7 bases, with 12 bases sitting between them.

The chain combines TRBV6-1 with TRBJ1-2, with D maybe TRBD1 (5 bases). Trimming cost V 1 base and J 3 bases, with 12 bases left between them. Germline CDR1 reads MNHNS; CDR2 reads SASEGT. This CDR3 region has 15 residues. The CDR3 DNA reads TGTGCCAGCAGTGAAGAGAGCGGGGGGTACTATGGCTACACCTTC. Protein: CASSEESGGYYGYTF.

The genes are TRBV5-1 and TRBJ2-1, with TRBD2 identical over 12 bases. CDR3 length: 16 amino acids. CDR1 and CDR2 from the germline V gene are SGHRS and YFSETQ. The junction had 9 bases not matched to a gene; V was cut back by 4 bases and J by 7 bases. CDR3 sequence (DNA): TGCGCCAGCAGCCTACGACTAGCGGGAGTCGGGAATGAGCAGTTCTTC. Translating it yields CASSLRLAGVGNEQFF.

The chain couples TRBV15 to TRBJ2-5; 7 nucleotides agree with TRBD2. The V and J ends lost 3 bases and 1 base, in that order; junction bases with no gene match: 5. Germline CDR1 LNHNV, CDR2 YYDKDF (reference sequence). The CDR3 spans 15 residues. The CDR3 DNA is TGTGCCACCAGCAGTTGGCCGGGGGGCCAAGAGACCCAGTACTTC. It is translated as CATSSWPGGQETQYF.

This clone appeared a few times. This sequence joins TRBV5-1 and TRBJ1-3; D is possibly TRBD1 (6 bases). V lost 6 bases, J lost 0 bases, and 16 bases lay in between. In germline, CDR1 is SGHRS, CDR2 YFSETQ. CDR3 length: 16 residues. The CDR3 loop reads CASTLTGTSSGNTIYF. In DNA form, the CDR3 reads TGCGCCAGCACCCTTACAGGGACAAGCTCTGGAAACACCATATATTTT.

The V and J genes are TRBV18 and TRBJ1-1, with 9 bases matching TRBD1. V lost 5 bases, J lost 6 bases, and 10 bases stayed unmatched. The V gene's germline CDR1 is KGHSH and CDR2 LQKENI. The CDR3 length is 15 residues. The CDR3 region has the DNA TGTGCCAGCTCAGACATTAGGACAGGGGACGCTGAAGCTTTCTTT. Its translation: CASSDIRTGDAEAFF.

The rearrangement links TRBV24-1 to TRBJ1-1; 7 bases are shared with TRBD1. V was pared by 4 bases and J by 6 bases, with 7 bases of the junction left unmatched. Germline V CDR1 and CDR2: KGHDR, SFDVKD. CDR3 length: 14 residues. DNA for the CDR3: TGTGCCACCAGTGACCACAGGGGTACGGCTGAAGCTTTCTTT. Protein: CATSDHRGTAEAFF.

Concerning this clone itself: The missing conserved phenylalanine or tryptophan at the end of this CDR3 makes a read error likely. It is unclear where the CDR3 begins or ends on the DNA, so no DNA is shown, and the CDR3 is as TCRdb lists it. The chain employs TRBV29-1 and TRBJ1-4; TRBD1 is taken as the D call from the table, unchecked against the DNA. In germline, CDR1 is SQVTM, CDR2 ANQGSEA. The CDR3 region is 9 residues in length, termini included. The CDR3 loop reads CSGPGQGAG.

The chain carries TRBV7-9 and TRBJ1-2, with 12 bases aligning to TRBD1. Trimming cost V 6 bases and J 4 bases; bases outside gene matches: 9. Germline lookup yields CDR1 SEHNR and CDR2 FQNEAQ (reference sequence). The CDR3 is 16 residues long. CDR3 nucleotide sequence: TGTGCCAGCAGTGATCGGGACAGGGGGCTAGGCTATGGCTACACCTTC. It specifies CASSDRDRGLGYGYTF.

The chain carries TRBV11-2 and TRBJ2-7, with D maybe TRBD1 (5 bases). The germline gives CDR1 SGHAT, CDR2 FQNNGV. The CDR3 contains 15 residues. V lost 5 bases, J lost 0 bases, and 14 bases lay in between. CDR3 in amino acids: CASSAIQGLSYEQYF. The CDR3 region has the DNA TGTGCCAGCAGCGCGATCCAGGGTCTCTCCTACGAGCAGTACTTC.

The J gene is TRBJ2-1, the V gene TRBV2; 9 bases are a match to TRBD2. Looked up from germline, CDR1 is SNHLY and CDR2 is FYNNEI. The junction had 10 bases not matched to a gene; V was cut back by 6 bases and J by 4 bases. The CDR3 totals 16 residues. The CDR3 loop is CASRRSSGMTYNEQFF. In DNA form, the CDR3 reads TGTGCCAGCAGACGATCTAGCGGGATGACGTACAATGAGCAGTTCTTC.

The CDR3 sequence: CDERDPGINTEAFF. In DNA, the CDR3 is TGTGACGAACGAGATCCGGGGATAAACACTGAAGCTTTCTTT. This chain joins TRBV25-1 and TRBJ1-1; D gene uncertain. The CDR3 has 14 residues. The V gene's germline CDR1 is MGHDK and CDR2 SYGVNS.